A selection of T cell receptor beta chains follows, all from one sample in a study of T cell repertoires in cytomegalovirus infection. What these receptors recognize is not known. In TCRdb, the reads were re-called with MiXCR into one record per CDR3 protein. The table lists 700,000 to 950,000 distinct CDR3 sequences, approximately 32% of them singletons. The material was cultured CD8+ T cells from PBMCs, obtained from culture after CMV antigen stimulation. The receptors here all came from a human donor in good health (CMV status not recorded). Some clones in this sample may be carry-over from other donors' samples. Each CDR3 is given with its conserved first and last residue. A D gene is named only where the DNA matches it firmly. Clone size is not always given. Where it is, it says once, few, many or a class for expanded clones.

TRBJ1-5,NA,NA,TRBV19,CASSIGSDNQPQHF,TGTGCCAGTAGTATCGGCTCGGACAATCAGCCCCAGCATTTT
TRBJ2-7,NA,few,TRBV19,CASSHTAEFSYEQYF,TGTGCCAGTAGTCACACAGCAGAATTCTCCTACGAGCAGTACTTC
TRBJ1-2,TRBD1,once,TRBV4-2,CASSQYLTGGNYGYTF,TGTGCCAGCAGCCAATACCTAACAGGGGGGAACTATGGCTACACCTTC
TRBJ2-7,TRBD2,many,TRBV7-8,CASSLGGLQYF,TGTGCCAGCAGCTTAGGGGGACTACAGTACTTC
TRBJ1-1,NA,NA,TRBV29-1,CSVEAVGRGTEAFF,TGCAGCGTCGAAGCGGTGGGGAGAGGCACTGAAGCTTTCTTT
TRBJ2-1,TRBD2,NA,TRBV6-6,CASSYEVQRGGRGEQFF,TGTGCCAGCAGTTACGAGGTTCAGCGGGGGGGGCGAGGTGAGCAGTTCTTC
TRBJ2-1,TRBD2,many,TRBV7-2,CASSLSGLADYNEQFF,TGTGCCAGCAGCTTATCGGGACTAGCGGATTACAATGAGCAGTTCTTC
TRBJ1-5,TRBD1,NA,TRBV7-2,CASSSHRGTGTDYREPQHF,TGTGCCAGCAGCTCTCACCGGGGGACGGGGACAGATTATCGGGAGCCCCAGCATTTT
TRBJ1-1,NA,many,TRBV5-4,CASSPLLGSGNTEAFF,TGTGCCAGCAGCCCGTTGCTGGGCAGTGGGAACACTGAAGCTTTCTTT
TRBJ1-2,NA,few,TRBV25-1,CASSEGSGTWDGYTF,TGTGCCAGCAGTGAAGGTTCCGGGACATGGGACGGCTACACCTTC
TRBJ2-5,NA,many,TRBV2,CASSGVGETQYF,TGTGCCAGCAGTGGAGTAGGAGAGACCCAGTACTTC
TRBJ1-5,NA,few,TRBV19,CASRARRGRGNQPQHF,TGTGCCAGTCGCGCGCGGAGAGGTAGGGGCAATCAGCCCCAGCATTTT
TRBJ2-5,NA,NA,TRBV7-4,CASTPEKTQYF,TGTGCCAGCACACCCGAGAAGACCCAGTACTTC
TRBJ2-7,NA,few,TRBV7-9,CASSVPTSPYEQYF,TGTGCCAGCAGCGTACCAACTAGCCCGTACGAGCAGTACTTC
TRBJ1-6,NA,NA,TRBV12-3/TRBV12-4,CASSLTMNSPLHF,TGTGCCAGCAGTCTCACCATGAATTCACCCCTCCACTTT
TRBJ1-1,NA,few,TRBV6-5,CASSYRGTGMNTEAFF,TGTGCCAGCAGTTACAGGGGGACCGGCATGAACACTGAAGCTTTCTTT
TRBJ2-1,TRBD2,few,TRBV5-4,CASSTGLAGGREQFF,TGTGCCAGCAGCACCGGACTAGCGGGGGGGCGTGAGCAGTTCTTC
TRBJ1-2,NA,NA,TRBV5-3,CASSSGVTNYGYTF,TGTGCCAGCAGTTCAGGGGTTACTAACTATGGCTACACCTTC
TRBJ2-5,TRBD1,few,TRBV7-9,CASSPTGSETQYF,TGTGCCAGCAGCCCGACAGGGTCCGAGACCCAGTACTTC
TRBJ1-2,TRBD1,few,TRBV7-8,CASTLTGDNYGYTF,TGTGCCAGCACCTTGACAGGGGACAACTATGGCTACACCTTC
TRBJ2-7,NA,NA,TRBV28,CATSDQGYSYEQYF,TGTGCCACCTCAGATCAGGGGTACTCCTACGAGCAGTACTTC
TRBJ2-1,NA,NA,TRBV7-6,CASSSTNEQFF,TGTGCCAGCAGCTCTACCAATGAGCAGTTCTTC
TRBJ2-1,TRBD2,NA,TRBV11-2,CASSPQSSGGAGEQFF,TGTGCCAGCAGCCCTCAATCTAGCGGGGGGGCGGGAGAGCAGTTCTTC
TRBJ1-5,NA,many,TRBV7-3,CASSLTRGGLSNQPQHF,TGTGCCAGCAGCTTAACGCGGGGGGGGCTTTCCAATCAGCCCCAGCATTTT
TRBJ1-1,NA,few,TRBV12-3/TRBV12-4,CASSFRASEAFF,TGTGCCAGCAGTTTTAGGGCCTCTGAAGCTTTCTTT
TRBJ1-1,NA,few,TRBV7-2,CASTSLGRLAFF,TGTGCCAGCACAAGTCTGGGACGTTTGGCTTTCTTT
TRBJ1-2,NA,few,TRBV24-1,CATSGWYDYGYTF,TGTGCCACCAGTGGGTGGTACGACTATGGCTACACCTTC
TRBJ1-6,TRBD1,NA,TRBV7-2,CASGQGAGAFSPLHF,TGTGCCAGCGGACAGGGGGCAGGGGCCTTTTCACCCCTCCACTTT
TRBJ1-1,TRBD1,few,TRBV4-1,CASSQEVWTGATEAFF,TGCGCCAGCAGCCAAGAAGTGTGGACAGGAGCCACTGAAGCTTTCTTT
TRBJ2-1,NA,many,TRBV19,CASSIRGSSYNEQFF,TGTGCCAGTAGTATACGGGGAAGCTCCTACAATGAGCAGTTCTTC
TRBJ1-5,NA,few,TRBV5-6,CASSLAVYSNQPQHF,TGTGCCAGCAGCTTGGCGGTCTATAGCAATCAGCCCCAGCATTTT
TRBJ2-1,NA,NA,TRBV29-1,CSAGRRGLYNEQFF,TGCAGCGCCGGCAGACGGGGGCTGTACAATGAGCAGTTCTTC
TRBJ1-2,NA,few,TRBV7-9,CASSPRGRELYGYTF,TGTGCCAGCAGCCCCCGGGGCAGGGAACTCTATGGCTACACCTTC
TRBJ2-1,NA,NA,TRBV12-3/TRBV12-4,CASSLEGLQDEQFF,TGTGCCAGCAGTTTAGAGGGACTCCAGGATGAGCAGTTCTTC
TRBJ2-1,NA,few,TRBV27,CASSPTRGRRNEQFF,TGTGCCAGCAGCCCGACACGGGGGCGCCGAAATGAGCAGTTCTTC
TRBJ1-5,NA,few,TRBV12-3/TRBV12-4,CATQPFLAGPQHF,TGTGCCACCCAGCCGTTTCTAGCCGGGCCCCAGCATTTT
TRBJ2-6,NA,once,TRBV4-1,CASSQDNVPGLGRANVLTF,TGCGCCAGCAGCCAAGATAACGTACCGGGTTTAGGAAGGGCCAACGTCCTGACTTTC
TRBJ2-1,TRBD2,few,TRBV7-3,CASSLTLRGGPTYNEQFF,TGTGCCAGCAGCTTAACCCTGCGGGGAGGGCCGACCTACAATGAGCAGTTCTTC
TRBJ2-3,NA,NA,TRBV10-2,CASSDPDQYRDTQYF,TGCGCCAGCAGTGACCCGGACCAATATCGGGATACGCAGTATTTT
TRBJ2-7,TRBD2,NA,TRBV25-1,CASSDPGGGSYKQYF,TGTGCCAGCAGTGACCCTGGCGGGGGATCCTACAAGCAGTACTTC
TRBJ1-1,NA,few,TRBV7-9,CASREERNTEAFF,TGTGCCAGCAGAGAGGAGAGGAACACTGAAGCTTTCTTT
TRBJ1-3,NA,few,TRBV7-9,CASSVRGPNGNTIYF,TGTGCCAGCAGCGTTCGAGGCCCGAATGGAAACACCATATATTTT
TRBJ2-7,TRBD1,NA,TRBV4-1,CASSPSDRGFNEQYF,TGCGCCAGCAGCCCCTCGGACAGGGGTTTTAACGAGCAGTACTTC
TRBJ1-4,TRBD1,NA,TRBV9,CASSVAADRFYEKLFF,TGTGCCAGCAGCGTAGCCGCGGACAGGTTTTATGAAAAACTGTTTTTT
TRBJ1-2,NA,NA,TRBV28,CASSPRGDSFSDGYTF,TGTGCCAGCAGTCCTAGGGGGGACTCCTTTAGTGATGGCTACACCTTC